This T cell receptor beta chain was identified during a study of neurological immune-mediated disorders. Study outcomes and limitations: Private repertoires in all groups were suggested, as expanded clones shared no CDR3 amino acid sequences across subjects.

This clonotype was seen many times. Its antigen is undetermined. The authors produced cDNA by 5'RACE using 10-nucleotide random UMIs. Every sequencing run drew on 15-18 subjects and yielded over 160 million TCR-beta sequences. TCRdb reprocessed the 5' RACE reads via MiXCR and lists one record per CDR3 protein. The sample contains tens of thousands of distinct CDR3 sequences, about an eighth of which appear only once. The sequence derives from a man aged 55-75 years in good health. Sequencing was carried out using PBMCs.

In nucleotides, the CDR3 is TGCAGTGCTAGAGATCGGGTGAGCTCCTACAATGAGCAGTTCTTC. It yields the protein CSARDRVSSYNEQFF. The rearrangement uses TRBV20-1 and TRBJ2-1; no clear D gene. The CDR3 spans 15 residues. CDR1 is DFQATT and CDR2 is SNEGSKA in the germline V gene (reference sequence). Trimming took 0 bases from V and 0 from J, leaving 9 bases between them.